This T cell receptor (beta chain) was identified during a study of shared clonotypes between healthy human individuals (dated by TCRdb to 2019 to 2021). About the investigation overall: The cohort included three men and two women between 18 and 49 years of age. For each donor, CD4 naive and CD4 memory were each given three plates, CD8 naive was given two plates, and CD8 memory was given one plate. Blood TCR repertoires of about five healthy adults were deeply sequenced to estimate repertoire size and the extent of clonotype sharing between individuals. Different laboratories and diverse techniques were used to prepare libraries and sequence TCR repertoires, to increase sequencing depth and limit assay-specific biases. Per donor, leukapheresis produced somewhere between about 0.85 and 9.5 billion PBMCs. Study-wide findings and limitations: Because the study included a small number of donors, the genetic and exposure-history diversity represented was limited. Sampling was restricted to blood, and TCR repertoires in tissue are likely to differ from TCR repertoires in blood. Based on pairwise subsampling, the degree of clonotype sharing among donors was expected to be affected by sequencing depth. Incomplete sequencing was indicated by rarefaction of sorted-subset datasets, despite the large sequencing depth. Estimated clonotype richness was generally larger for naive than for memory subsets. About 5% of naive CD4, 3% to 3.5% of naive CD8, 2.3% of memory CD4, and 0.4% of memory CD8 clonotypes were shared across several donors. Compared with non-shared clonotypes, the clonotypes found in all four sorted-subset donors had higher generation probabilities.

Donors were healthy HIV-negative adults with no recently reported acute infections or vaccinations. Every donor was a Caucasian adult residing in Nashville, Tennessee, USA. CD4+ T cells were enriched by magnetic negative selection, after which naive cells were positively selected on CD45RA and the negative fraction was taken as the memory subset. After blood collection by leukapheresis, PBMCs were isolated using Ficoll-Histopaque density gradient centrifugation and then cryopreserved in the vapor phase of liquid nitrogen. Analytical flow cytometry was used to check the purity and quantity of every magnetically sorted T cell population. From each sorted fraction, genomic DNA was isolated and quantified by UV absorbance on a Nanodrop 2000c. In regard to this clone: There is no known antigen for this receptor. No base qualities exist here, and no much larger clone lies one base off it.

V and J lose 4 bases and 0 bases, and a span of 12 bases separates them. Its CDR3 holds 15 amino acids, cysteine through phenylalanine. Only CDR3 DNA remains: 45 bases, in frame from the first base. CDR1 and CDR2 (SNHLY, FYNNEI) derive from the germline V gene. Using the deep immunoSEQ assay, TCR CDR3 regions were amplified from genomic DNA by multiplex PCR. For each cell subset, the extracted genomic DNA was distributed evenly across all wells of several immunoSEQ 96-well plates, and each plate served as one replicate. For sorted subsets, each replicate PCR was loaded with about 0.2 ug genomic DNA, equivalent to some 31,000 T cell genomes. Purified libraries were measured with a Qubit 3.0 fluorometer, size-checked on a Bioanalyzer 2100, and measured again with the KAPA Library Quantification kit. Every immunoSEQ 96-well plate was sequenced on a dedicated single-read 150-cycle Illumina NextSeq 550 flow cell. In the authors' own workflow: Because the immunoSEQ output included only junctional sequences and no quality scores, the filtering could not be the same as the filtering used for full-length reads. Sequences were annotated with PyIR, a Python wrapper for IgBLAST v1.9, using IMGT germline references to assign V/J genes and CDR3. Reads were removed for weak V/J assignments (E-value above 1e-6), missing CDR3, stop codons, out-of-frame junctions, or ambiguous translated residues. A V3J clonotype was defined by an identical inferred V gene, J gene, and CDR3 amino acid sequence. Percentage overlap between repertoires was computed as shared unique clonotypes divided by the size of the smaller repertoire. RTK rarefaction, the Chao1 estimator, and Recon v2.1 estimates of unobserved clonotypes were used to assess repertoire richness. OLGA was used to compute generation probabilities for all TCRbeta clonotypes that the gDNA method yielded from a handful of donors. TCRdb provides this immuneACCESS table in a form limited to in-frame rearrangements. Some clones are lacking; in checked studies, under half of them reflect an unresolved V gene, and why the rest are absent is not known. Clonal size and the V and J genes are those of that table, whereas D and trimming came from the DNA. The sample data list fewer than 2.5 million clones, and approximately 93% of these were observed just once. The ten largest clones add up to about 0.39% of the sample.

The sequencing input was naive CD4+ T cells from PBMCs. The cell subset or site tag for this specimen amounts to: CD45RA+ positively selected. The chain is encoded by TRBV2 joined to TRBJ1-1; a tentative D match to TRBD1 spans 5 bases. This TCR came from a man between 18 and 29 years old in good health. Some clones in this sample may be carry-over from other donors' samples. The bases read TGTGCCAGCAGTGTCCCCCGGGGCGTGAACACTGAAGCTTTCTTT. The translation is CASSVPRGVNTEAFF.